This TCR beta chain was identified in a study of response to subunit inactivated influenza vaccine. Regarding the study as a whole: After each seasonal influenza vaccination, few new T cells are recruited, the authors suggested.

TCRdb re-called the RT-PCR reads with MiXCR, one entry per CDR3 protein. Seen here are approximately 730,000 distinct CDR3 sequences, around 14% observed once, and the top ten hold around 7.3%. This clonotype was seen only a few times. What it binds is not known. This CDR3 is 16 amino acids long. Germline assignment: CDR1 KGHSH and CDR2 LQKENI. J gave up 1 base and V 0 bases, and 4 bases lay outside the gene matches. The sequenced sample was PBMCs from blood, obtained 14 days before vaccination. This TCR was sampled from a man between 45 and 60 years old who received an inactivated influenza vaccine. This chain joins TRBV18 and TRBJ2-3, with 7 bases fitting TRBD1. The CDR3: CASSPPTGQGTDTQYF. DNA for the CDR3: TGTGCCAGCTCACCACCCACAGGACAGGGCACAGATACGCAGTATTTT.